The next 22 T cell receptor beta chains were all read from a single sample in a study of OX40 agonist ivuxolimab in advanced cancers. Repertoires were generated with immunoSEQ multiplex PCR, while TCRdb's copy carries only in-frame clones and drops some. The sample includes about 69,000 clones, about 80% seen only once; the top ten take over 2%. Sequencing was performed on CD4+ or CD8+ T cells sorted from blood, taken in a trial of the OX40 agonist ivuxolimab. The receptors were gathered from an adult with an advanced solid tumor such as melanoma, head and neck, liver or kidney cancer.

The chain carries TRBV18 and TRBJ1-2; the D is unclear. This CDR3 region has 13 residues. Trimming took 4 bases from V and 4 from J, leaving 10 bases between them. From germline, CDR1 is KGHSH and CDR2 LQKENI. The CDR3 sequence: CASSQTNAYGYTF. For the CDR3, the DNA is TGTGCCAGCTCACAGACGAATGCCTATGGCTACACCTTC.

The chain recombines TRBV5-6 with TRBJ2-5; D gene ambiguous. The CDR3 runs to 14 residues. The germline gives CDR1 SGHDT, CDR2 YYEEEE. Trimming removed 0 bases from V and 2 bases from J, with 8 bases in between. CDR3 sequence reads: CASSLVDQQETQYF. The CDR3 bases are TGTGCCAGCAGCTTGGTAGACCAGCAAGAGACCCAGTACTTC.

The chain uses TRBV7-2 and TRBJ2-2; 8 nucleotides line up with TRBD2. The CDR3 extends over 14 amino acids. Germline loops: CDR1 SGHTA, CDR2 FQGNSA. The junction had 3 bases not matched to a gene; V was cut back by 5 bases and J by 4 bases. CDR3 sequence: CASSRLASTGELFF. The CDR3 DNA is TGTGCCAGCAGCCGACTAGCGAGCACCGGGGAGCTGTTTTTT.

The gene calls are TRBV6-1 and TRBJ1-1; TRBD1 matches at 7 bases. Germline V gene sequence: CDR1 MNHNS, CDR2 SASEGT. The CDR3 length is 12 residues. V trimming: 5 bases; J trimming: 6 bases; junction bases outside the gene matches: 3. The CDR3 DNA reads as TGTGCCAGCAGTAACAGGGGTTCTGAAGCTTTCTTT. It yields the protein CASSNRGSEAFF.

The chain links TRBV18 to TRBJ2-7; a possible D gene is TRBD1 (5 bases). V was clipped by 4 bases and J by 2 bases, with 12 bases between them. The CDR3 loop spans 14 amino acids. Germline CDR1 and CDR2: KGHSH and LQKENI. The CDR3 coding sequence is TGTGCCAGCTCACTTTCGACAGCCGCCTACGAGCAGTACTTC. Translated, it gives CASSLSTAAYEQYF. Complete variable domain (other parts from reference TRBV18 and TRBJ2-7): NAGVMQNPRHLVRRRGQEARLRCSPMKGHSHVYWYRQLPEEGLKFMVYLQKENIIDESGMPKERFSAEFPKEGPSILRIQQVVRGDSAAYFCASSLSTAAYEQYFGPGTRLTVT.

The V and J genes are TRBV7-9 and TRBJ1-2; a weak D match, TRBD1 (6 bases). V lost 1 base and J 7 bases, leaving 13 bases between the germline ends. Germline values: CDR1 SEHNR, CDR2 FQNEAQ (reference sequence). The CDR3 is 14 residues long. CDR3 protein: CASSLDLMDSGYTF. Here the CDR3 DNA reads TGTGCCAGCAGCTTAGATCTAATGGACAGTGGCTACACCTTC.

Written as DNA, the CDR3 is TGTGCCAGCACCCGGACAGGGCTTCGGAATGAGCAGTTCTTC. As protein: CASTRTGLRNEQFF. The gene calls are TRBV6-5 and TRBJ2-1; 8 bases are shared with TRBD1. Losses at the gene ends were 7 bases for V and 7 bases for J; bases not matched to a gene: 9. This CDR3 is built from 14 residues. Germline CDR1 MNHEY, CDR2 SVGAGI.

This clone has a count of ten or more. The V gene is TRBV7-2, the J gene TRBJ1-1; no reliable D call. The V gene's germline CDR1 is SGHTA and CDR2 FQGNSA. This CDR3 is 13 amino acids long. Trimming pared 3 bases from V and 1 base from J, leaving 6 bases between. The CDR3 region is CASSFGGNTEAFF. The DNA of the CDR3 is TGTGCCAGCAGCTTCGGCGGGAACACTGAAGCTTTCTTT.

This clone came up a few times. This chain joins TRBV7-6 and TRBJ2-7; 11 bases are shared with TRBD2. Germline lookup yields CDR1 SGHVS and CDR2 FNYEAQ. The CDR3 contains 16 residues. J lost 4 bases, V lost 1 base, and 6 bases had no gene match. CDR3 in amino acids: CASSLDASGGRYEQYF. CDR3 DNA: TGTGCCAGCAGCTTAGACGCTAGCGGGGGGCGGTACGAGCAGTACTTC.

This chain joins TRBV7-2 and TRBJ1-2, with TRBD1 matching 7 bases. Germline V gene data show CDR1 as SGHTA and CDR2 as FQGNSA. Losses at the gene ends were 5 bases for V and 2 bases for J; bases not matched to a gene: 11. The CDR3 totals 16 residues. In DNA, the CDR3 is TGTGCCAGCAGCCGGGACAGTGTGGGGACAAACTATGGCTACACCTTC. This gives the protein CASSRDSVGTNYGYTF.

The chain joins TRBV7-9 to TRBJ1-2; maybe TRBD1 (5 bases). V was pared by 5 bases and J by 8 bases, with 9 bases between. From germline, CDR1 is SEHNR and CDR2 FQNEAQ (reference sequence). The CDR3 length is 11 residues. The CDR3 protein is CASSANRGYTF. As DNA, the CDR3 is TGTGCCAGCAGCGCAAACAGGGGCTACACCTTC.

This CDR3 reads CASSLDQNYGYTF. CDR3 nucleotide sequence: TGTGCCAGCAGCTTGGATCAGAACTATGGCTACACCTTC. The V and J genes are TRBV5-4 and TRBJ1-2; D not certain. Trimming took 0 bases from V and 2 from J, leaving 5 bases between them. The CDR3 has 13 residues. Germline V gene sequence: CDR1 SGHNT, CDR2 YYREEE (reference sequence). The full variable domain, rest sourced from reference TRBV5-4 and TRBJ1-2, is ETGVTQSPTHLIKTRGQQVTLRCSSQSGHNTVSWYQQALGQGPQFIFQYYREEENGRGNFPPRFSGLQFPNYSSELNVNALELDDSALYLCASSLDQNYGYTFGSGTRLTVV.

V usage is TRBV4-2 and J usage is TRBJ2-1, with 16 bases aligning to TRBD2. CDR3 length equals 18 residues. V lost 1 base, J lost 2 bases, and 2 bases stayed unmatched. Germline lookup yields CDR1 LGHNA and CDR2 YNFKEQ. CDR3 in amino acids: CASSQAGTSGGAYNEQFF. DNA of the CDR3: TGTGCCAGCAGCCAAGCCGGGACTAGCGGGGGGGCCTACAATGAGCAGTTCTTC.

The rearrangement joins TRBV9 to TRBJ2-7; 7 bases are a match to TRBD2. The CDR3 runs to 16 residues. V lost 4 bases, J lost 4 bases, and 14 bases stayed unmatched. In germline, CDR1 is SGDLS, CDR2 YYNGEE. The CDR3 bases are TGTGCCAGCAGCAAAGAGGAGGGAGGGCCAATATACGAGCAGTACTTC. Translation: CASSKEEGGPIYEQYF.

Written as DNA, the CDR3 is TGTGCCAGCAGCCGGGACAGGGGAGGGTACGAGCAGTACTTC. This sequence encodes CASSRDRGGYEQYF. The chain joins TRBV11-2 to TRBJ2-7; 10 bases line up with TRBD1. This CDR3 region has 14 residues. Trimming removed 5 bases from V and 4 bases from J; junction bases left unmatched: 5. Per germline, CDR1 SGHAT and CDR2 FQNNGV.

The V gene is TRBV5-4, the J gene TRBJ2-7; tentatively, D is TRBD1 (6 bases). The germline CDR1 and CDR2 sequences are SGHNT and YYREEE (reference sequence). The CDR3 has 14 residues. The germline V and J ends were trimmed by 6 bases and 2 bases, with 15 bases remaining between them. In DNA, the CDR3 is TGTGCCAGCACCCTGGACGGACAGCCCTACGAGCAGTACTTC. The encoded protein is CASTLDGQPYEQYF.

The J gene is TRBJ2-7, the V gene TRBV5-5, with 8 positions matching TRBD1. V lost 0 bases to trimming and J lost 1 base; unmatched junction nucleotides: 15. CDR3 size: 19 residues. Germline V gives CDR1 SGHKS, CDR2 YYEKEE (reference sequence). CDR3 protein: CASSLASGGAGGVSYEQYF. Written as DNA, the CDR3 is TGTGCCAGCAGCTTGGCCTCAGGGGGCGCCGGAGGGGTTTCCTACGAGCAGTACTTC.

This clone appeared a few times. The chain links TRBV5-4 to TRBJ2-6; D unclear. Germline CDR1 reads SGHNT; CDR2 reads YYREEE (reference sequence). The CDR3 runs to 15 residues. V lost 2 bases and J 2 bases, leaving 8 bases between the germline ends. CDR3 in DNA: TGTGCCAGCAGCTTAAAAGTCCCTGGGGCCAACGTCCTGACTTTC. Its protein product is CASSLKVPGANVLTF.

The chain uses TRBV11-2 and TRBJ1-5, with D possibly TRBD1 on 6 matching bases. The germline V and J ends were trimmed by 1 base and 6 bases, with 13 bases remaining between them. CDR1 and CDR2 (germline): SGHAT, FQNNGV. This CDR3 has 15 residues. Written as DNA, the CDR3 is TGTGCCAGCAGCTTAGGGGGGGCAGGCGGTCAGCCCCAGCATTTT. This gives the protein CASSLGGAGGQPQHF.

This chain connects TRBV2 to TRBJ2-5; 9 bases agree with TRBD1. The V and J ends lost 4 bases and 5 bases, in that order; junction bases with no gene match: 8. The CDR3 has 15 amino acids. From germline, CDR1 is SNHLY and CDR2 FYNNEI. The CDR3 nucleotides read TGTGCCAGCAGTGGAGGGACAGGGAAATTGGAGACCCAGTACTTC. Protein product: CASSGGTGKLETQYF.

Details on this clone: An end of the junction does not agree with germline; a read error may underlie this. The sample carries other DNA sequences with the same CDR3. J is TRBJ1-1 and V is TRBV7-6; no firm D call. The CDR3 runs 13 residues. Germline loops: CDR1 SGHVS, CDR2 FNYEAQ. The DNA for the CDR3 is TGTGCCAGCAGCTCTCAGAGTTACACCGAAGCTTTCTTT. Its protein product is CASSSQSYTEAFF.

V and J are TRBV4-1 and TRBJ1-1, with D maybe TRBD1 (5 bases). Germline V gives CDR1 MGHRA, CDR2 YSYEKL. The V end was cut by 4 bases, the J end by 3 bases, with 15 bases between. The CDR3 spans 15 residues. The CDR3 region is CASSRATGTDTEAFF. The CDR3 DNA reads TGCGCCAGCAGCCGAGCTACGGGGACGGACACTGAAGCTTTCTTT.